This section outlines one T cell receptor (beta chain) sequence together with its context. What this receptor recognizes is not known. Base qualities are missing; no much larger clone stands one base away. This entry belongs to a study of memory CD4+ T cells and cytomegalovirus serostatus (dated by TCRdb to the late 2010s). In the study overall: The cohort comprised roughly 35 healthy Belgian adults, 9 CMV seropositive and around 25 CMV seronegative. To replicate a published TCR-based CMV serostatus classifier, the researchers sequenced the CD4+ memory TCRbeta repertoires of a Belgian cohort whose cytomegalovirus serostatus was known.

The Quick-DNA Microprep Kit was used to extract genomic DNA from the sorted cells. Amplification of TCRbeta DNA was done with the immunoSEQ hsTCRbeta kit, following the protocol from the manufacturer. TCRbeta libraries were sequenced on an Illumina MiSeq instrument. The published analysis was carried out like this. After out-of-frame sequences were removed, 2,204,828 distinct TCRbeta sequences remained, averaging around 61,000 per individual. Each individual was scored according to the count of roughly 170 previously reported CMV-associated TCRbeta sequences and the total productive distinct TCRbeta count. A beta-binomial model was reimplemented in Python, and scikit-learn random forests with default parameters were trained on data from the US cohort. Classifier performance on the Belgian cohort was reported as the median AUC with percentile confidence intervals calculated over 10,000 bootstrap iterations. TCRdb obtained this table from immuneACCESS and retained in-frame rearrangements with V and J assigned. These tables miss some clones; where compared with another copy, unresolved V genes account for less than half of the shortfall, and the remainder is unexplained. The DNA was the basis for D and trimming; V, J and clone size are from that table. Recorded for this sample are around 44,000 clones; 65% to 85% of them occurred a single time. The top ten clonotypes cover less than 0.6% of the sample.

A FACSAria II was used to sort memory CD4+ T cells, defined as single viable CD3+CD4+CD8-CD45RO+ cells. To determine CMV serostatus, a Roche Elecsys assay was used that detects serum IgG against CMV pp150, pp28, p38 and p52. Once the samples were thawed, total CD4+ T cells were enriched through positive selection using CD4 magnetic microbeads. The samples came from a different study that was designed specifically to examine the CD4+ T cell memory repertoire. Peripheral blood mononuclear cells were isolated and cryopreserved according to standard operating procedures, and serum was kept at -80 degrees C. The staining relied on CD3-PerCP (BW264/56), CD4-APC (RPA-T4), CD45RO-PE (UCHT1) and CD8-Pacific Orange (3B5) antibodies, and Sytox blue was used to exclude non-viable cells. The paper as a whole reports these results and caveats: The results were read as suggesting that the CMV-associated TCR signature is, for the most part, present in the CD4+ memory repertoire. Only CD4+CD45RO+ memory cells were sequenced, in contrast to the original study, which included naive and memory CD4+ and CD8+ populations. For predicting CMV serostatus, the median bootstrapped AUC was approximately 0.95 using the original framework and about 0.9 using a US-trained random forest. On the Belgian cohort, the classifier based on the original framework reached a median bootstrapped AUC of roughly 0.94, with a 95% CI of 0.76-1.00. Of 164 previously reported CMV-associated TCRbeta sequences, 67 appeared in the CD4+ memory repertoires, each in one to five individuals.

The germline V gene provides CDR1 SGHTA and CDR2 FQGNSA. Inclusive of the bounding cysteine and phenylalanine, the CDR3 is 11 residues long. Solely the CDR3 DNA is kept, with 33 bases framed from the first base. V is shortened by 4 bases, J by 5 bases, and the region joining them spans 5 bases. The receptor was isolated from an adult in good health and CMV-seronegative. The material sequenced was memory CD4+ T cells from blood. The chain uses TRBV7-2 and TRBJ2-5, with the D segment identity uncertain. The nucleotide sequence reads as follows: TGTGCCAGCAGCTACAGTGAGACCCAGTACTTC. This sequence encodes CASSYSETQYF.